Listed below are T cell receptor beta chains from one sample, sequenced in a study of OX40 agonist ivuxolimab in advanced cancers. Generated by immunoSEQ multiplex PCR, the TCRdb table keeps only in-frame clones and is missing some. The sample shows under 80,000 clones, around nine tenths of them seen only once. The sequencing here drew on CD4+ or CD8+ T cells sorted from blood, taken in a trial of the OX40 agonist ivuxolimab. Every receptor here comes from an adult with an advanced solid tumor such as melanoma, head and neck, liver or kidney cancer. The CDR3 runs from the conserved cysteine through the conserved F or W. D genes are given only for firm matches. Where a row states a size, it is once, few, many or the class of an expanded clone; other rows omit it.

D | J | V | size | CDR3 | DNA
. | TRBJ1-1 | TRBV28 | . | CASSLGGGGTEAFF | TGTGCCAGCAGTTTAGGCGGGGGAGGCACTGAAGCTTTCTTT
. | TRBJ1-1 | TRBV11-3 | . | CASSSDGLNTEAFF | TGTGCCAGCAGCTCGGACGGATTGAACACTGAAGCTTTCTTT
. | TRBJ1-2 | TRBV18 | . | CASSPGGDYGYTF | TGTGCCAGCTCACCAGGGGGTGACTATGGCTACACCTTC
. | TRBJ2-1 | TRBV18 | . | CASSPGVGSYNEQFF | TGTGCCAGCTCACCAGGGGTTGGCTCCTACAATGAGCAGTTCTTC
. | TRBJ1-5 | TRBV5-1 | . | CASSLDSGNQPQHF | TGCGCCAGCAGCTTGGACAGCGGCAATCAGCCCCAGCATTTT
TRBD1 | TRBJ2-7 | TRBV7-9 | . | CASNGQGAWEQYF | TGTGCCAGCAACGGACAGGGGGCGTGGGAGCAGTACTTC
TRBD2 | TRBJ2-1 | TRBV2 | once | CASSWASGRADYNEQFF | TGTGCCAGCAGCTGGGCTAGCGGGAGGGCTGACTACAATGAGCAGTTCTTC
TRBD1 | TRBJ2-2 | TRBV5-1 | . | CASHPGQPTGELFF | TGCGCCAGTCATCCGGGACAGCCCACCGGGGAGCTGTTTTTT
. | TRBJ2-2 | TRBV6-1 | . | CASRPEGGELFF | TGTGCCAGCAGGCCCGAGGGGGGGGAGCTGTTTTTT
. | TRBJ1-2 | TRBV28 | . | CASSRPTEVYTF | TGTGCCAGCAGTCGCCCGACGGAAGTCTACACCTTC
. | TRBJ1-3 | TRBV30 | . | CAWSLGSPGNTIYF | TGTGCCTGGAGTTTAGGGAGTCCTGGAAACACCATATATTTT
TRBD2 | TRBJ2-3 | TRBV5-8 | . | CASSPGTSGTDTQYF | TGTGCCAGCAGCCCCGGGACTAGCGGCACAGATACGCAGTATTTT
. | TRBJ2-1 | TRBV7-9 | . | CASSFHGGNEQFF | TGTGCCAGCAGCTTCCACGGGGGCAATGAGCAGTTCTTC
TRBD1 | TRBJ1-4 | TRBV7-9 | . | CASSSWDRGFSTNEKLFF | TGTGCCAGCAGCTCGTGGGACAGGGGATTTTCAACTAATGAAAAACTGTTTTTT
. | TRBJ2-3 | TRBV9 | . | CASSVATGGKGADTQYF | TGTGCCAGCAGCGTAGCTACGGGCGGGAAAGGTGCAGATACGCAGTATTTT
. | TRBJ2-7 | TRBV10-1 | . | CASSDSPGGGYEQYF | TGCGCCAGCAGTGACTCCCCAGGAGGTGGGTACGAGCAGTACTTC
. | TRBJ1-1 | TRBV6-1 | . | CASTSDSPNTEAFF | TGTGCCAGCACTAGTGACTCACCGAACACTGAAGCTTTCTTT
. | TRBJ2-3 | TRBV7-3 | . | CASSLMGGGAGTDTQYF | TGTGCCAGCAGCTTAATGGGTGGGGGCGCAGGCACAGATACGCAGTATTTT
TRBD1 | TRBJ2-5 | TRBV11-2 | . | CASSKRQGVETQYF | TGTGCCAGCAGCAAACGACAGGGGGTAGAGACCCAGTACTTC
. | TRBJ1-2 | TRBV11-2 | . | CASSLDQGRNYGYTF | TGTGCCAGCAGCTTAGATCAGGGTCGGAACTATGGCTACACCTTC
TRBD2 | TRBJ2-1 | TRBV19 | . | CASRVLAGWGEQFF | TGTGCCAGTAGGGTACTAGCGGGTTGGGGAGAGCAGTTCTTC
. | TRBJ2-6 | TRBV27 | . | CASRTPGGLSGANVLTF | TGTGCCAGCAGAACCCCGGGGGGCCTATCTGGGGCCAACGTCCTGACTTTC
TRBD1 | TRBJ1-2 | TRBV30 | . | CAWRRQGAYGYTF | TGTGCCTGGAGGAGACAGGGGGCCTATGGCTACACCTTC
TRBD1 | TRBJ1-1 | TRBV6-1 | . | CASSSGGTPNTEAFF | TGTGCCAGTTCCTCAGGGGGGACCCCGAACACTGAAGCTTTCTTT
TRBD1 | TRBJ2-2 | TRBV19 | . | CASSIEGWTGMNTGELFF | TGTGCCAGTAGTATAGAGGGGTGGACAGGGATGAACACCGGGGAGCTGTTTTTT
TRBD1 | TRBJ2-7 | TRBV28 | . | CASSSGQGTYEQYF | TGTGCCAGCAGTTCCGGACAGGGGACCTACGAGCAGTACTTC
. | TRBJ1-1 | TRBV2 | . | CASSVTGTANTEAFF | TGTGCCAGCAGTGTTACCGGGACGGCGAACACTGAAGCTTTCTTT
TRBD1 | TRBJ1-2 | TRBV29-1 | . | CSVAPGTGDYGYTF | TGCAGCGTTGCCCCCGGGACAGGCGACTATGGCTACACCTTC
. | TRBJ1-5 | TRBV5-5 | . | CASSGTGGNQPQHF | TGTGCCAGCAGCGGGACGGGAGGCAATCAGCCCCAGCATTTT
TRBD2 | TRBJ2-1 | TRBV2 | . | CASSPEREEQFF | TGTGCCAGCAGCCCCGAGCGGGAGGAGCAGTTCTTC
TRBD1 | TRBJ2-7 | TRBV6-5 | . | CASSAPGTGVYEQYF | TGTGCCAGCAGTGCACCCGGGACAGGGGTATACGAGCAGTACTTC
. | TRBJ1-4 | TRBV29-1 | once | CSVSGRDEKLFF | TGCAGCGTTTCCGGGAGAGATGAAAAACTGTTTTTT
. | TRBJ1-3 | TRBV9 | . | CASSVSPGSSGNTIYF | TGTGCCAGCAGCGTCAGCCCGGGGTCCTCTGGAAACACCATATATTTT
. | TRBJ2-1 | TRBV6-4 | . | CASSDSRISEQFF | TGTGCCAGCAGTGACTCGAGGATCAGTGAGCAGTTCTTC
TRBD1 | TRBJ2-2 | TRBV7-2 | . | CASSPGQGFVGELFF | TGTGCCAGCAGCCCGGGACAGGGGTTTGTCGGGGAGCTGTTTTTT
. | TRBJ2-5 | TRBV6-5 | . | CASTPAGGGQETQYF | TGTGCCAGCACTCCGGCTGGGGGCGGGCAAGAGACCCAGTACTTC
. | TRBJ1-2 | TRBV7-2 | . | CASSLETRAWDGYTF | TGTGCCAGCAGCTTGGAAACAAGGGCTTGGGATGGCTACACCTTC
. | TRBJ1-1 | TRBV30 | . | CAWSSDGNTEAFF | TGTGCCTGGAGTAGCGATGGAAACACTGAAGCTTTCTTT
. | TRBJ2-7 | TRBV6-6 | . | CASSSNLRTDSYEQYF | TGTGCCAGCAGTTCCAATCTGCGGACCGACTCCTACGAGCAGTACTTC
TRBD1 | TRBJ2-2 | TRBV6-5 | . | CASSHRQGGTGELFF | TGTGCCAGCAGCCACAGACAGGGGGGGACCGGGGAGCTGTTTTTT
TRBD1 | TRBJ2-4 | TRBV2 | . | CASSRQGFKNIQYF | TGTGCCAGCAGCCGACAGGGTTTCAAAAACATTCAGTACTTC